This entry is about one T cell receptor beta chain. This sample was taken from a study of blood T cell repertoires in COVID-19. As for the study in general: Samples taken during acute and convalescent COVID-19 were collected in the United States, Italy and Spain. Sources were T cells, B-cell-depleted T cells, or PBMCs; the material itself was cDNA or gDNA.

Per the original methods: For nucleated cells, counts were estimated from reference gene primer amplification. TCRdb's table, derived via immunoSEQ multiplex PCR, lists solely in-frame clones and lacks some. The DNA gave D and trimming, while V, J and clone size come from that table. The sample lists under 250,000 clones, roughly 80% seen once, with approximately 3.2% in the top ten. V was pared by 6 bases and J by 3 bases, with 14 bases between. The germline V gene encodes CDR1 MNHEY and CDR2 SVGAGI. This CDR3 has 15 amino acids. The J gene is TRBJ2-2, the V gene TRBV6-5; D perhaps matches TRBD2 (5 bases). The source material was peripheral blood. The receptor comes from a young woman with acute or convalescent COVID-19. This chain's CDR3 is CASSHWRVDTGELFF. Written as DNA, the CDR3 is TGTGCCAGCAGCCATTGGCGGGTGGACACCGGGGAGCTGTTTTTT.